The rows below give T cell receptor beta chains drawn from one sample of a study of blood T cells in healthy people across ages. A single record per CDR3 protein comes from TCRdb applying MiXCR to the 5' RACE reads. The table has approximately 1.5 million distinct CDR3 sequences, about 45% seen once; the top ten hold around 4%. Sequenced material: blood. These receptors came from a woman aged 18-35 years in good health. CDR3s include the opening cysteine and the closing phenylalanine or tryptophan. D genes are given only for firm matches. The size entry is marked missing in some rows and otherwise reads once, few, many or a size class.

v_gene	j_gene	abundance	d_gene	CDR3aa	CDR3nt
TRBV20-1	TRBJ1-1	NA	TRBD1	CSARRDRGGKTEAFF	TGCAGTGCTAGACGGGACAGGGGTGGGAAAACTGAAGCTTTCTTT
TRBV7-2	TRBJ1-5	NA	NA	CASSGMGIYSNQPQHF	TGTGCCAGCAGTGGGATGGGCATTTATAGCAATCAGCCCCAGCATTTT
TRBV10-3	TRBJ2-1	NA	NA	CAISESTYEQFF	TGCGCCATCAGTGAGTCGACTTACGAGCAGTTCTTC
TRBV19	TRBJ2-5	few	TRBD2	CASSWTSKETQYF	TGTGCCAGTAGTTGGACTAGCAAAGAGACCCAGTACTTC
TRBV15	TRBJ2-3	NA	NA	CATSSGYRTDTQYF	TGTGCCACCAGCAGTGGCTATCGCACAGATACGCAGTATTTT
TRBV18	TRBJ2-6	NA	NA	CASSPRGVGANVLTF	TGTGCCAGCTCACCACGAGGGGTTGGGGCCAACGTCCTGACTTTC
TRBV7-2	TRBJ1-2	NA	NA	CASSVDGRDYGYTF	TGTGCCAGCAGCGTCGACGGTAGAGACTATGGCTACACCTTC
TRBV7-9	TRBJ2-2	once	NA	CASSSRGLCTGELFF	TGTGCCAGCAGCTCAAGGGGCCTCTGCACCGGGGAGCTGTTTTTT
TRBV20-1	TRBJ1-4	NA	NA	CSSAPGPLWTNEKLFF	TGCAGTTCAGCTCCAGGACCCTTGTGGACTAATGAAAAACTGTTTTTT
TRBV3-1	TRBJ2-1	NA	TRBD2	CASSFASGRNEQFF	TGTGCCAGCAGCTTCGCTAGCGGGAGGAATGAGCAGTTCTTC
TRBV4-2	TRBJ2-7	NA	TRBD2	CASSQTGTRAYEQYF	TGTGCCAGCAGCCAAACCGGGACTAGAGCGTACGAGCAGTACTTC
TRBV29-1	TRBJ2-1	many	NA	CSGEVYNEQFF	TGCAGCGGAGAAGTCTACAATGAGCAGTTCTTC
TRBV2	TRBJ2-5	NA	NA	CASRKDGYWETQYF	TGTGCCAGCAGGAAGGACGGATATTGGGAGACCCAGTACTTC
TRBV20-1	TRBJ1-5	NA	NA	CSARDSQGLGNQPQHF	TGCAGTGCTAGAGATAGTCAGGGGCTGGGGAATCAGCCCCAGCATTTT
TRBV20-1	TRBJ2-1	NA	TRBD2	CSASRDYYNEQFF	TGCAGTGCTAGTCGGGACTACTACAATGAGCAGTTCTTC
TRBV10-2	TRBJ2-7	many	TRBD2	CASSVGSSGDPEQYF	TGCGCCAGCAGCGTCGGGTCTAGCGGCGACCCCGAGCAGTACTTC
TRBV4-1	TRBJ1-5	few	TRBD1	CASSQDRGGGQPQHF	TGTGCCAGCAGCCAGGACAGGGGAGGAGGGCAGCCCCAGCATTTT
TRBV29-1	TRBJ2-7	NA	NA	CSVGSRILYEQYF	TGCAGCGTTGGTTCGCGGATCCTCTACGAGCAGTACTTC
TRBV7-8	TRBJ2-1	NA	NA	CASGVHRGPNEQFF	TGTGCCAGCGGGGTACACCGCGGTCCCAATGAGCAGTTCTTC
TRBV4-3	TRBJ1-2	few	NA	CASSPDLRYSNYGYTF	TGCGCCAGCAGCCCCGACCTGCGGTATTCTAACTATGGCTACACCTTC
TRBV6-2/TRBV6-3	TRBJ2-1	NA	TRBD2	CASSPTSGRASVWQFF	TGTGCCAGCAGTCCAACTAGCGGGAGGGCCAGTGTTTGGCAGTTCTTC
TRBV7-3	TRBJ2-1	NA	NA	CASSLTGGTLYNEQFF	TGTGCCAGCAGCTTAACTGGGGGGACACTATACAATGAGCAGTTCTTC
TRBV28	TRBJ1-1	few	NA	CASSTPPGEMNTEAFF	TGTGCCAGCAGTACCCCTCCCGGGGAGATGAACACTGAAGCTTTCTTT
TRBV12-3/TRBV12-4	TRBJ1-2	NA	NA	CASSSLRGLTPGKSNYGYTF	TGTGCCAGCAGTTCCCTGCGGGGCCTGACTCCGGGAAAGTCAAACTATGGCTACACCTTC
TRBV6-5	TRBJ2-3	NA	TRBD2	CASRREATDTQYF	TGTGCCAGCAGACGGGAGGCCACAGATACGCAGTATTTT
TRBV14	TRBJ1-2	once	TRBD1	CASSRAGGQKDYGYTF	TGTGCCAGCAGCCGGGCGGGGGGACAGAAAGACTATGGCTACACCTTC
TRBV20-1	TRBJ1-1	NA	TRBD1	CSAPRGDLSNTEAFF	TGCAGTGCTCCCAGGGGGGACCTTTCGAACACTGAAGCTTTCTTT
TRBV5-1	TRBJ2-7	few	NA	CASSLNGGVYEQYF	TGCGCCAGCAGCTTGAATGGAGGGGTCTACGAGCAGTACTTC
TRBV5-1	TRBJ1-2	NA	NA	CASSLGSGETYGYTF	TGCGCCAGCAGCTTGGGGTCCGGGGAAACCTATGGCTACACCTTC
TRBV9	TRBJ2-5	NA	NA	CASSVGGMAETQYF	TGTGCCAGCAGCGTAGGAGGTATGGCAGAGACCCAGTACTTC
TRBV29-1	TRBJ2-5	few	TRBD2	CSLNVGTSGIEMQYF	TGCAGCCTCAACGTGGGGACTAGCGGGATTGAGATGCAGTACTTC
TRBV29-1	TRBJ2-3	many	NA	CSVDLARGTDTQYF	TGCAGCGTTGATCTAGCGAGGGGGACAGATACGCAGTATTTT
TRBV7-2	TRBJ2-7	few	NA	CASSIRDTYEQYF	TGTGCCAGCAGTATCCGGGACACTTACGAGCAGTACTTC
TRBV6-5	TRBJ1-2	many	NA	CASSYSDRPPNYGYTF	TGTGCCAGCAGTTATTCGGACCGGCCCCCTAACTATGGCTACACCTTC
TRBV2	TRBJ1-6	NA	NA	CASSEGAGDNSPLHF	TGTGCCAGCAGTGAAGGGGCCGGGGATAATTCACCCCTCCACTTT
TRBV20-1	TRBJ2-1	NA	NA	CSAEDSGHPNNEQFF	TGCAGTGCTGAGGACTCGGGACATCCTAATAATGAGCAGTTCTTC
TRBV12-3/TRBV12-4	TRBJ2-3	few	NA	CASRKGVSTDTQYF	TGTGCCAGTCGCAAGGGGGTGAGCACAGATACGCAGTATTTT
TRBV10-2	TRBJ2-5	few	NA	CASSESTEDRRYQETQYF	TGCGCCAGCAGTGAGTCGACCGAAGACAGGAGATACCAAGAGACCCAGTACTTC
TRBV7-6	TRBJ2-1	NA	NA	CASSPSWAGIVNEQFF	TGTGCCAGCAGCCCTTCTTGGGCGGGGATCGTAAATGAGCAGTTCTTC
TRBV7-3	TRBJ2-1	NA	NA	CASSLTGQLGNNEQFF	TGTGCCAGCAGCTTAACCGGACAACTAGGCAACAATGAGCAGTTCTTC
TRBV5-1	TRBJ2-7	once	TRBD2	CASSLTGATSGRFEQYF	TGCGCCAGCAGCCTTACAGGCGCGACTAGCGGTCGGTTCGAGCAGTACTTC
TRBV12-3/TRBV12-4	TRBJ1-2	once	NA	CASSLGRHNGYTF	TGTGCCAGCAGTTTAGGTCGCCACAATGGCTACACCTTC
TRBV19	TRBJ2-3	NA	NA	CASSIWDTQYF	TGTGCCAGTAGTATTTGGGATACGCAGTATTTT
TRBV29-1	TRBJ2-5	NA	TRBD1	CSVAGTGGETQYF	TGCAGCGTTGCGGGGACAGGGGGGGAGACCCAGTACTTC
TRBV12-3/TRBV12-4	TRBJ1-5	many	TRBD1	CASSLTGVRQPQHF	TGTGCCAGCAGCCTCACAGGGGTGAGGCAGCCCCAGCATTTT
TRBV5-1	TRBJ1-2	few	NA	CASSFDKNYGYTF	TGCGCCAGCAGCTTTGACAAGAACTATGGCTACACCTTC
TRBV11-1	TRBJ2-1	NA	TRBD2	CASRRPGLAGVNEQFF	TGTGCCAGCAGGCGTCCGGGACTAGCGGGAGTTAATGAGCAGTTCTTC
TRBV27	TRBJ2-5	NA	NA	CASSFFGGPYGQYF	TGTGCCAGCAGTTTTTTCGGGGGGCCCTACGGGCAGTACTTC
TRBV7-9	TRBJ1-2	few	TRBD1	CASSKGQAYLWGYTF	TGTGCCAGCAGCAAGGGACAGGCTTACCTCTGGGGCTACACCTTC
TRBV12-3/TRBV12-4	TRBJ1-2	NA	NA	CASSSPGIGPNGYTF	TGTGCCAGCAGTTCCCCAGGGATAGGCCCCAATGGCTACACCTTC
TRBV29-1	TRBJ2-5	NA	TRBD1	CSVRGQGMKTQYF	TGCAGCGTTAGGGGACAGGGGATGAAGACCCAGTACTTC
TRBV28	TRBJ1-4	few	NA	CASSLSTGRYPLATNEKLFF	TGTGCCAGCAGTTTAAGTACAGGGCGATACCCCCTTGCAACTAATGAAAAACTGTTTTTT